Listed here are 26 T cell receptor beta chains from one sample, sequenced in a study of identical twins. TCRdb recomputed calls from the 5' RACE reads with MiXCR, one row per CDR3 protein. The data show under 450,000 distinct CDR3 sequences, under 20% seen once. The sequencing sample was made of naive T cells sorted from blood. Receptors originate from a man between 45 and 60 years old in good health.

The table lists this clonotype with many counts. CDR3 in DNA: TGTGCCAGCAGAAGGAACCAGGAACAAGAGACCCAGTACTTC. Translated: CASRRNQEQETQYF. The chain couples TRBV6-1 to TRBJ2-5; D is uncertain. The CDR3 length is 14 residues. Trimming shortened V by 6 bases and J by 2 bases, and 13 bases separated the two germline ends. Germline assignment: CDR1 MNHNS and CDR2 SASEGT.

V usage is TRBV7-2 and J usage is TRBJ2-3, with D unclear. This CDR3 has 17 amino acids. V lost 7 bases to trimming and J lost 2 bases, with 22 bases between them. Per the germline V gene, CDR1 is SGHTA and CDR2 is FQGNSA. The CDR3 region has the DNA TGTGCCAGCACCCTCGCGATGCAGGAGACCCACACAGATACGCAGTATTTT. Amino acid sequence: CASTLAMQETHTDTQYF.

This clonotype was seen once. The chain couples TRBV24-1 to TRBJ2-5; 12 bases are shared with TRBD1. The V segment lost 4 bases and the J segment 6 bases; nucleotides outside the gene matches: 11. CDR1 and CDR2 from the germline V gene are KGHDR and SFDVKD. The CDR3 is 17 residues long. CDR3 DNA: TGTGCCACCAGTGACTCATCCGGGACAGGGGGCGGGAAGACCCAGTACTTC. This gives the protein CATSDSSGTGGGKTQYF.

The sample holds many counts of this clonotype. The chain carries TRBV20-1 and TRBJ2-2; a possible D gene is TRBD1 (5 bases). The germline CDR1 and CDR2 sequences are DFQATT and SNEGSKA (reference sequence). V lost 4 bases and J 7 bases, leaving 10 bases between the germline ends. The CDR3 is 12 amino acids. The CDR3 sequence: CSATQGDGELFF. The CDR3 DNA follows: TGCAGTGCTACTCAAGGGGACGGGGAGCTGTTTTTT.

This clonotype was counted only a few times. The genes are TRBV5-1 and TRBJ2-1, with TRBD1 matching 9 bases. This CDR3 has 16 residues. V gave up 3 bases and J gave up 8 bases; unmatched junction bases: 12. Germline CDR1 reads SGHRS; CDR2 reads YFSETQ. The CDR3 bases are TGCGCCAGCAGCTCGGAAGGGACAGGGAGGGTACATGAGCAGTTCTTC. It is translated as CASSSEGTGRVHEQFF.

The chain combines TRBV10-3 with TRBJ2-2, with D possibly matching TRBD2 (7 bases). The CDR3 consists of 14 residues. Germline V gene data show CDR1 as ENHRY and CDR2 as SYGVKD. V lost 6 bases, J lost 5 bases, and 13 bases lay in between. The CDR3 sequence is CAISRGAETGELFF. As DNA, the CDR3 is TGTGCCATCAGCCGGGGGGCGGAAACCGGGGAGCTGTTTTTT.

This sequence joins TRBV5-1 and TRBJ2-1, with TRBD2 as a possible D gene (6 bases). CDR3 length equals 15 residues. The germline CDR1 and CDR2 sequences are SGHRS and YFSETQ. The V gene lost 7 bases and the J gene lost 0 bases, with 14 bases spanning the gap. DNA of the CDR3: TGCGCCAGCGGTCCGGACGGGAGCTCCTACAATGAGCAGTTCTTC. Its translation: CASGPDGSSYNEQFF.

This clonotype came up many times. The rearrangement joins TRBV4-1 to TRBJ1-6; 9 positions agree with TRBD1. The CDR3 covers 17 residues. Germline-derived CDR1 and CDR2 are MGHRA and YSYEKL. The trim removed 0 bases at V and 9 bases at J, leaving 9 bases unmatched. CDR3 in DNA: TGCGCCAGCAGCCAAGAAGGTTGGACAGGGGAGGGTTCACCCCTCCACTTT. Its protein product is CASSQEGWTGEGSPLHF.

This clonotype was seen more than once but under ten times. The chain links TRBV9 to TRBJ1-4; maybe TRBD1 (5 bases). Germline values: CDR1 SGDLS, CDR2 YYNGEE. CDR3 length: 16 amino acids. V was cut by 4 bases and J by 0 bases, with 13 bases left in between. CDR3 residues: CASSPPGQTTNEKLFF. CDR3 in DNA: TGTGCCAGCAGCCCTCCTGGACAAACAACTAATGAAAAACTGTTTTTT.

This clonotype has a count of ten or more. The chain combines TRBV24-1 with TRBJ2-3; 7 bases agree with TRBD1. J was trimmed by 2 bases and V by 4 bases; bases with no gene match: 8. This CDR3 comprises 16 residues. Per the germline V gene, CDR1 is KGHDR and CDR2 is SFDVKD. The CDR3 sequence: CATSESTGVATDTQYF. The CDR3 coding sequence is TGTGCCACCAGTGAGTCAACAGGGGTTGCCACAGATACGCAGTATTTT.

The chain links TRBV4-3 to TRBJ2-1; the match to TRBD2 covers 8 bases. The CDR3 length is 16 residues. The trim removed 1 base at V and 8 bases at J, leaving 10 bases unmatched. Germline V CDR1 and CDR2: LGHNA, YSLEER. This CDR3 is CASSQAGRGEQDEQFF. The CDR3 bases are TGCGCCAGCAGCCAAGCCGGGAGGGGGGAGCAGGATGAGCAGTTCTTC.

This clonotype was observed a handful of times. The V and J genes are TRBV15 and TRBJ2-3; 7 positions agree with TRBD2. The germline CDR1 and CDR2 sequences are LNHNV and YYDKDF (reference sequence). The CDR3 length is 18 residues. V was clipped by 3 bases and J by 0 bases; unmatched bases: 12. In nucleotides, the CDR3 is TGTGCCACCAGCAGTCCATGGAGCGGGGTGTCTAGCACAGATACGCAGTATTTT. As protein: CATSSPWSGVSSTDTQYF.

In this sample, this clonotype turned up a few times. The chain links TRBV7-8 to TRBJ1-4; possibly TRBD1 for D (6 bases). Per germline, CDR1 SGHVS and CDR2 FQNEAQ. The CDR3 is 17 amino acids. V lost 3 bases to trimming and J lost 1 base, with 15 bases between them. CDR3 protein: CASSFYRDRLTNEKLFF. DNA of the CDR3: TGTGCCAGCAGCTTCTACCGAGACAGGCTAACTAATGAAAAACTGTTTTTT.

This clonotype was observed a few times. V and J are TRBV29-1 and TRBJ1-2; TRBD1 agrees at 9 bases. The V gene end was trimmed by 1 base and the J gene end by 5 bases; junction bases not matched to a gene: 5. The CDR3 is 14 residues long. Germline V gene sequence: CDR1 SQVTM, CDR2 ANQGSEA. CDR3: CSVEVSGTGYGYTF. CDR3 bases: TGCAGCGTTGAAGTTTCCGGGACAGGGTATGGCTACACCTTC.

The chain employs TRBV5-1 and TRBJ2-5; tentatively, D is TRBD1 (6 bases). V was trimmed by 0 bases and J by 0 bases, leaving 9 bases between them. The CDR3 loop spans 15 amino acids. Per germline, CDR1 SGHRS and CDR2 YFSETQ. CDR3 amino acids: CASSLGQAYQETQYF. The CDR3 nucleotides read TGCGCCAGCAGCTTGGGACAGGCGTACCAAGAGACCCAGTACTTC.

The chain carries TRBV6-2 or TRBV6-3 and TRBJ1-1; TRBD1 aligns across 11 bases. The CDR3 consists of 14 residues. Germline loops: CDR1 MNHEY, CDR2 SVGEGT. V gave up 7 bases and J gave up 3 bases; unmatched junction bases: 4. The chain's CDR3 is CASILGQGDTEAFF. The CDR3 nucleotides are TGTGCCAGCATCCTGGGACAGGGGGACACTGAAGCTTTCTTT.

The rearrangement links TRBV18 to TRBJ1-2; D perhaps matches TRBD1 (5 bases). Germline CDR1 and CDR2: KGHSH and LQKENI. The germline V and J ends were trimmed by 0 bases and 8 bases, with 13 bases remaining between them. The CDR3 has 14 residues. The CDR3 nucleotides read TGTGCCAGCTCACCACCTTCGGGGCCAGGGGGCTACACCTTC. Protein: CASSPPSGPGGYTF.

This clonotype has ten or more counts. This chain joins TRBV5-1 and TRBJ2-5, with D possibly TRBD2 on 7 matching bases. Germline CDR1 SGHRS, CDR2 YFSETQ. Trimming left V 3 bases short and J 1 base short, with 13 bases between. There are 15 residues in the CDR3. The CDR3 reads CASSSWGGPQETQYF. CDR3 bases: TGCGCCAGCAGCTCATGGGGGGGCCCCCAAGAGACCCAGTACTTC.

In this sample, this clonotype turned up a few times. V gene TRBV29-1 combines with J gene TRBJ2-7; 9 bases are a match to TRBD2. Germline loops: CDR1 SQVTM, CDR2 ANQGSEA. Trimming took 4 bases from V and 6 from J; bases not matched to a gene: 13. The length of the CDR3 is 15 residues. CDR3 DNA sequence: TGCAGCGTTGTGGTAGCGGGAGCACTCGTCAGCGAGCAGTACTTC. It is translated as CSVVVAGALVSEQYF.

The CDR3: CSARPATSGGVATGELFF. The CDR3 nucleotides are TGCAGTGCTAGGCCAGCGACTAGCGGGGGGGTAGCCACCGGGGAGCTGTTTTTT. The chain combines TRBV20-1 with TRBJ2-2, with TRBD2 identical over 14 bases. Germline V CDR1 and CDR2: DFQATT, SNEGSKA (reference sequence). J gave up 4 bases and V 3 bases, and 10 bases lay outside the gene matches. This CDR3 has 18 amino acids.

This chain links TRBV28 with TRBJ2-7, with no clear D. Trimming cost V 10 bases and J 0 bases, with 13 bases left between them. The CDR3 covers 13 residues. From germline, CDR1 is MDHEN and CDR2 SYDVKM. CDR3 DNA: TGTGCCACCCGGGCCCCAAGCTCCTACGAGCAGTACTTC. Translating it yields CATRAPSSYEQYF.

This clonotype came up many times. The V and J genes are TRBV6-5 and TRBJ2-3; 8 bases are a match to TRBD1. Germline assignment: CDR1 MNHEY and CDR2 SVGAGI. The V and J ends lost 0 bases and 3 bases, in that order; junction bases with no gene match: 5. The CDR3 consists of 16 residues. DNA for the CDR3: TGTGCCAGCAGTTACTCGGGCAGGGGGCATACAGATACGCAGTATTTT. It encodes CASSYSGRGHTDTQYF.

This clonotype was recorded at least ten times. This rearrangement joins TRBV20-1 to TRBJ1-1; D might be TRBD1 (6 bases). The CDR3 contains 12 residues. In germline, CDR1 is DFQATT, CDR2 SNEGSKA (reference sequence). Deletions cut 6 bases from V and 4 bases from J, with 12 bases between. The CDR3 loop is CSARTGPTEAFF. The CDR3 bases are TGCAGTGCGCGTACAGGGCCCACTGAAGCTTTCTTT.

This clonotype appeared a few times. The J gene is TRBJ2-5, the V gene TRBV20-1; no clear D gene. The CDR3 consists of 14 residues. Trimming stripped 3 bases from V and 3 bases from J, with 14 bases between. Per the germline V gene, CDR1 is DFQATT and CDR2 is SNEGSKA (reference sequence). CDR3: CSASPPVGEETQYF. CDR3 DNA sequence: TGCAGTGCTAGCCCCCCAGTAGGTGAAGAGACCCAGTACTTC.

This clonotype was seen only a few times. V gene TRBV4-3 combines with J gene TRBJ2-3, with a tentative D call TRBD2 (6 bases). The CDR3 loop spans 16 amino acids. Germline V gene sequence: CDR1 LGHNA, CDR2 YSLEER. The germline V and J ends were trimmed by 0 bases and 0 bases, with 10 bases remaining between them. Here the CDR3 DNA reads TGCGCCAGCAGCCAAGAGCGGGGCGGGAGCACAGATACGCAGTATTTT. It specifies CASSQERGGSTDTQYF.

This clonotype was picked up many times. The chain carries TRBV7-9 and TRBJ2-1; TRBD1 matches 8 bases. V was clipped by 2 bases and J by 12 bases; unmatched bases: 9. Germline loops: CDR1 SEHNR, CDR2 FQNEAQ (reference sequence). The CDR3 loop spans 14 amino acids. CDR3 region: CASSLRDGQGRQFF. The CDR3 DNA follows: TGTGCCAGCAGCTTAAGGGACGGACAGGGCCGGCAGTTCTTC.